This note documents a single TCR beta chain sequence. This clonotype turned up a few times. The antigen this receptor binds is unknown. No quality values exist for individual bases; no much larger clone is one base distant. The data were obtained in a study of post-analysis software for immune sequencing data (dated by TCRdb to between 2015 and 2016). A note on the overall study: Relapsing-remitting, secondary progressive and progressive-relapsing multiple sclerosis were recorded as disease courses, and subtype annotation was lacking for some patients. The patient repertoires were set against under 13 previously published healthy control repertoires from donors whose ages ranged from roughly 6 to 27 years. A subset of samples was prepared in parallel using single-end sample barcoding, then pooled and co-amplified after Illumina adapter ligation. What the authors observed across the whole study: When samples were clustered directly using the F measure, samples prepared in the same batch co-clustered strongly, which prompted a batch-effect correction. Significantly higher frequencies in patients than in controls were found for roughly 5 TRBV segments, including TRBV5-6, TRBV5-1 and TRBV20-1. The multiple sclerosis patient group was slightly younger than the control group. Significantly lower normalized Chao1 diversity was found in multiple sclerosis patients than in controls, suggesting substantial peripheral T-cell clonal expansion.

CDR1 and CDR2, looked up from the germline V gene (reference sequence), are LGHDT and YNNKEL. V trim: 4 bases; J trim: 3 bases; unmatched bases: 6. CDR3 length: 15 amino acids, cysteine to phenylalanine. Just the 45-base CDR3 DNA is kept, in frame starting at base 1. The protocol used for the library was PCR. Sequencing used an Illumina HiSeq 2500. To reduce PCR and sequencing biases, unique molecular identifiers were incorporated into the TCR beta cDNA libraries. Per 1 to 10 million input T cells, approximately 500,000 cDNA molecules were obtained, such that each molecule approximated one T cell. The patient libraries were prepared and sequenced using the same protocol as the earlier healthy control dataset. Within a given batch, samples were prepared together, multiplexed and sequenced on the same HiSeq lane. In the source study's methods: Raw barcoded reads were processed with MIGEC, discarding single-read molecular identifier groups before consensus assembly and CDR3 extraction. VDJtools was used for post-analysis of the clonotype tables, with diversity normalized by down-sampling every dataset to the smallest sample size. Repertoire overlap clustering matched CDR3 amino acid but not nucleotide sequences to correct batch-related cross-sample contamination. In TCRdb, the public reads were trimmed at Q25 with fastp and aligned with MiXCR, with productive beta chains retained. Duplicate CDR3 protein sequences are folded into a single record with the most common DNA and genes. TCRdb, rather than the study authors, made the V and J calls. This sample comprises 170,000 or so distinct CDR3 sequences, about 30% of them detected only once. Of the sample, 1.5% is held by the ten largest clones.

To demonstrate the VDJtools post-analysis software, the study profiled TCR beta repertoires from the peripheral blood of about 13 young patients with multiple sclerosis. Multiple sclerosis patients were children and adolescents aged about 6 to 16 years. The V and J genes are TRBV3-1 and TRBJ2-3; TRBD2 matches 8 bases in the middle. The origin of this receptor is a girl aged 5 to 17 with multiple sclerosis. The specimen sequenced was blood. The CDR3 is CASSPTPGGTDTQYF. The nucleotide sequence reads as follows: TGTGCCAGCAGCCCGACCCCGGGAGGGACAGATACGCAGTATTTT.